This T cell receptor beta chain was captured by sequencing in a study of beta chain features in type 1 diabetes. Study results and limitations: More deletions and fewer insertions at VDJ junctions were seen in type 1 diabetes patients. Cells with high TCR expression could be over-represented when cDNA is sequenced.

Purity of each sorted population was above 95%. Since all of the isolated RNA was reverse transcribed, expressed TCRB transcripts were what got sequenced. TCRdb's table, derived via immunoSEQ multiplex PCR, lists solely in-frame clones and lacks some. This sample has 70,000 to 90,000 clones, with under 35% found just once. CDR1 and CDR2 (germline): SGHRS, YFSETQ. Trimming removed 4 bases from V and 8 bases from J, with 15 bases in between. The CDR3 spans 13 residues. This clone appeared a few times. No antigen is known for it. The J gene is TRBJ1-2, the V gene TRBV5-1; TRBD1 might be the D (5 bases). Sequencing used stem cell memory CD4+ T cells from blood. This clonotype was sampled from a young woman in good health. The CDR3 DNA reads TGCGCCAGCAGCCCGCAGACAGAAGGAGGCTACACCTTC. This sequence encodes CASSPQTEGGYTF.